Here is one T cell receptor (beta chain) with its context. The antigen is not known. The data derive from a study of siplizumab effects on memory and regulatory T cells. TCRdb keeps only in-frame clones here, not all; method: immunoSEQ multiplex PCR. This table holds about 87,000 clones, 75% to 90% found once. Study-wide findings and caveats: Only a minor fraction of alloreactive clones mapped to unstimulated subsets. Sequences that were alloreactive and traceable to unstimulated CD4+ memory cells were significantly reduced by siplizumab. Roughly 75-97% of proliferating CD4+ or CD8+ clones lacked a naive or memory phenotype that could be assigned. The naive T cell population seemed more diverse than memory cells and seemed a major contributor to the alloresponse.

V shed 5 bases, J shed 11 bases, and the junction held 8 bases outside the gene matches. Per germline, CDR1 LNHDA and CDR2 SQIVND (reference sequence). The CDR3 runs 12 residues. This clonotype was sampled from a human donor in good health. Sequenced: CD4+ T cells sorted from blood. The V gene is TRBV19, the J gene TRBJ1-1; 7 bases agree with TRBD1. CDR3 residues: CASSDFDRDAFF. In nucleotides, the CDR3 is TGTGCCAGTAGTGACTTCGACAGGGATGCTTTCTTT.